This TCR beta chain was sequenced during a study of Tregs in tolerant kidney transplant recipients. Study context: Mixed chimerism was transient after nonmyeloablative marrow transplants from related graft donors.

In regard to this clone: Its antigen is unidentified.

General study points: No direct test of biological reproducibility was done here.

CD4+CD25+CD127- Tregs, CD4+CD25- non-Tregs, CD4 and CD8 cells were sorted. V lost 3 bases to trimming and J lost 4 bases, with 13 bases between them. CDR3 length: 14 amino acids. In germline, CDR1 is SQVTM, CDR2 ANQGSEA. TCRdb's table, derived via immunoSEQ multiplex PCR, lists solely in-frame clones and lacks some. The sample shows tens of thousands of clones, under 95% of them seen only once. Here the sequenced sample was CD4+ T cells from blood, taken before the transplant. The chain employs TRBV29-1 and TRBJ2-1, with D possibly matching TRBD2 (5 bases). This sequence originates from a human donor who received a combined kidney and bone marrow transplant. CDR3 protein: CSVDMRVGYNEQFF. CDR3 bases: TGCAGCGTTGATATGAGGGTGGGGTACAATGAGCAGTTCTTC.